Below, 4 T cell receptor beta chains from the same sample are listed, as sequenced in a study of blood T cell repertoires in COVID-19. Only in-frame clones appear in the TCRdb table, and some are missing; sequencing was by immunoSEQ multiplex PCR. This table holds about 130,000 clones, approximately 83% found once. The sequencing input was peripheral blood. The receptors originated from a woman aged 50 to 65 with acute or convalescent COVID-19.

The count of this clone is one. CDR3 nucleotides: TGTGCCAGCACCGAAGGGAGGGTTGCCGAGCAGTACTTC. It specifies CASTEGRVAEQYF. The gene calls are TRBV6-5 and TRBJ2-7, with TRBD2 matching 7 bases. This CDR3 is built from 13 residues. Germline CDR1 MNHEY, CDR2 SVGAGI. The V gene end was trimmed by 7 bases and the J gene end by 6 bases; junction bases not matched to a gene: 9.

The chain couples TRBV5-1 to TRBJ1-5; 9 positions agree with TRBD1. This CDR3 has 15 residues. Per the germline V gene, CDR1 is SGHRS and CDR2 is YFSETQ. The J segment lost 5 bases and the V segment lost 0 bases, leaving 3 bases of the junction unmatched. In DNA form, the CDR3 reads TGCGCCAGCAGCTTGGGAGGACAGGGGTATCAGCCCCAGCATTTT. Residues: CASSLGGQGYQPQHF.

The chain recombines TRBV4-2 with TRBJ1-2, with TRBD1 as a possible D gene (6 bases). The CDR3 length is 12 residues. Deletions cut 1 base from V and 8 bases from J, with 8 bases between. Per the germline V gene, CDR1 is LGHNA and CDR2 is YNFKEQ. The CDR3 DNA is TGTGCCAGCAGCCAAGGGGGGGGCGGCTACACCTTC. Translation: CASSQGGGGYTF.

Worth noting for this clone: The sample holds other DNA sequences that translate to the same CDR3. CDR3 loop: CAWSVQGAYEQYF. CDR3 in DNA: TGTGCCTGGAGTGTACAGGGTGCCTACGAGCAGTACTTC. V usage is TRBV30 and J usage is TRBJ2-7; D may be TRBD1 (6 bases). There are 13 residues in the CDR3. With 0 bases removed from V and 2 bases from J, the gap between germline ends came to 8 bases. In germline, CDR1 is GTSNPN, CDR2 SVGIG (reference sequence).